Presented here are 8 T cell receptor beta chains from one specimen sequenced in a study of shared clonotypes between healthy human individuals. Positive CCR7 selection of CD45RO-negative cells yielded the naive CD8 cells, and terminally differentiated effector memory CD45RA+ cells were excluded. TCRdb's copy holds only in-frame clones and misses some; the assay was immunoSEQ multiplex PCR. The sample shows fewer than 850,000 clones, about 96% of them seen only once. The specimen sequenced was naive CD8+ T cells sorted from blood. These TCRs come from a man aged 30 to 39 in good health.

This chain joins TRBV18 and TRBJ2-1; D possibly uses TRBD1 or TRBD2 (6 bases each). Germline V gene data show CDR1 as KGHSH and CDR2 as LQKENI. The V and J ends lost 0 bases and 5 bases respectively, with 8 bases between them. CDR3 length: 14 amino acids. The CDR3 spells CASSPPGGNNEQFF. The CDR3 DNA sequence: TGTGCCAGCTCACCACCAGGGGGGAACAATGAGCAGTTCTTC.

The chain joins TRBV5-1 to TRBJ2-5; D ambiguous. V was trimmed by 0 bases and J by 2 bases, leaving 11 bases between them. Germline values: CDR1 SGHRS, CDR2 YFSETQ. The CDR3 has 15 amino acids. The CDR3 loop reads CASSLAVALQETQYF. The CDR3 DNA reads as TGCGCCAGCAGCTTGGCCGTTGCCTTACAAGAGACCCAGTACTTC.

The chain uses TRBV9 and TRBJ2-7, with D hard to call. The CDR3 is 14 amino acids. Germline-derived CDR1 and CDR2 are SGDLS and YYNGEE. The V end was cut by 0 bases, the J end by 3 bases, with 10 bases between. CDR3 nucleotide sequence: TGTGCCAGCAGCGTAGCTTGCTTTTTCTACGAGCAGTACTTC. Translation: CASSVACFFYEQYF.

The CDR3 loop reads CASSQLTGSDTQYF. The CDR3 DNA follows: TGTGCCAGCAGTCAGCTGACAGGTTCAGATACGCAGTATTTT. The chain combines TRBV28 with TRBJ2-3; the D gene is possibly TRBD1 (6 bases). This CDR3 spans 14 amino acids. The V and J ends lost 5 bases and 4 bases respectively, with 13 bases between them. CDR1 and CDR2 from the germline V gene are MDHEN and SYDVKM.

The rearrangement uses TRBV13 and TRBJ2-3, with unresolved D. The CDR3 is 12 residues long. Trimming removed 5 bases from V and 12 bases from J, with 15 bases in between. The germline gives CDR1 PRHDT, CDR2 FYEKMQ (reference sequence). CDR3 amino acids: CASSPGFVAQYF. The CDR3 DNA reads as TGTGCCAGCAGCCCCGGGTTTGTTGCCCAGTATTTT.

This chain uses TRBV7-9 with TRBJ2-7; 9 bases align to TRBD2. Unmatched junction bases numbered 3, after V lost 0 bases and J lost 0 bases. CDR3 length equals 16 residues. Germline loops: CDR1 SEHNR, CDR2 FQNEAQ (reference sequence). As DNA, the CDR3 is TGTGCCAGCAGCTTAGCGCGACTAGCGGCCTCCTACGAGCAGTACTTC. This translates into CASSLARLAASYEQYF.

V gene TRBV5-4 combines with J gene TRBJ2-1; 10 bases align to TRBD1. The trim removed 7 bases at V and 6 bases at J, leaving 13 bases unmatched. Germline V CDR1 and CDR2: SGHNT, YYREEE (reference sequence). This CDR3 comprises 16 residues. The CDR3 loop is CASGYNPGQGINEQFF. DNA for the CDR3: TGTGCCAGCGGCTATAATCCGGGACAGGGGATCAATGAGCAGTTCTTC.

The rearrangement links TRBV11-2 to TRBJ2-1, with D tentatively TRBD1 or TRBD2 (6 bases each). The germline gives CDR1 SGHAT, CDR2 FQNNGV. The V end was cut by 3 bases, the J end by 7 bases, with 19 bases between. This CDR3 spans 16 amino acids. The CDR3 sequence: CASSFFARGVGNEQFF. For the CDR3, the DNA is TGTGCCAGCAGCTTCTTCGCTAGGGGGGTCGGGAATGAGCAGTTCTTC.